Sequencing of this T cell receptor beta chain was carried out in a study of T cells after yellow fever vaccination. TCRdb reprocessed the 5' RACE reads via MiXCR and lists one record per CDR3 protein. The sample records 500,000 to 650,000 distinct CDR3 sequences, 12% being singletons. This clonotype was counted many times. This TCR was sampled from a man between 25 and 39 years old who received the YFV17D yellow fever vaccine. The sample was PBMCs, taken on the day of the yellow fever booster vaccination.

CDR3 loop: CSVGAGETQYF. The CDR3 DNA reads TGCAGCGTTGGAGCGGGAGAGACCCAGTACTTC. The chain employs TRBV29-1 and TRBJ2-5; possibly TRBD2 for D (6 bases). Germline assignment: CDR1 SQVTM and CDR2 ANQGSEA. Trimming removed 4 bases at V and 4 bases at J, with 7 bases between. The CDR3 is made up of 11 amino acids. Full variable domain (missing parts from reference TRBV29-1 and TRBJ2-5): SAVISQKPSRDICQRGTSLTIQCQVDSQVTMMFWYRQQPGQSLTLIATANQGSEATYESGFVIDKFPISRPNLTFSTLTVSNMSPEDSSIYLCSVGAGETQYFGPGTRLLVL.